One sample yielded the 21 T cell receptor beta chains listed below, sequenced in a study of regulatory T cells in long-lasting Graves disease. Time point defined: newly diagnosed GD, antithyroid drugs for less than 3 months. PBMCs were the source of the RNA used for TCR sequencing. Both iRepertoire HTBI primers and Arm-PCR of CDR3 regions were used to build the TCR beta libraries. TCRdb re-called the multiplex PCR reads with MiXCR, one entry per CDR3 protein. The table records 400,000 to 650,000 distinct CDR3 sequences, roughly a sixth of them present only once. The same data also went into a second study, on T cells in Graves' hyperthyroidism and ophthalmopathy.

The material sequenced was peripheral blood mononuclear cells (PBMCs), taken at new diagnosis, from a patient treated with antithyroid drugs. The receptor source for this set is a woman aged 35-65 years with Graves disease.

The CDR3: CASSPREGGNYGYTF. DNA for the CDR3: TGTGCCAGCAGCCCCAGGGAGGGAGGCAACTATGGCTACACCTTC. The chain joins TRBV3-1 to TRBJ1-2; tentative D call: TRBD1 (5 bases). Germline CDR1 LGHDT, CDR2 YNNKEL (reference sequence). The CDR3 is 15 amino acids. V gave up 4 bases and J gave up 2 bases, with 14 bases separating them. The whole variable domain, filled in from reference TRBV3-1 and TRBJ1-2, reads DTAVSQTPKYLVTQMGNDKSIKCEQNLGHDTMYWYKQDSKKFLKIMFSYNNKELIINETVPNRFSPKSPDKAHLNLHINSLELGDSAVYFCASSPREGGNYGYTFGSGTRLTVV.

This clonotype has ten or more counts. This CDR3 is CASSQGPTEAFF. CDR3 nucleotide sequence: TGTGCCAGCAGCCAAGGGCCAACTGAAGCTTTCTTT. This rearrangement joins TRBV3-1 to TRBJ1-1; D unclear. The CDR3 totals 12 residues. Germline lookup yields CDR1 LGHDT and CDR2 YNNKEL (reference sequence). The V end lost 1 base, the J end lost 5 bases, and 5 bases lay between the germline ends.

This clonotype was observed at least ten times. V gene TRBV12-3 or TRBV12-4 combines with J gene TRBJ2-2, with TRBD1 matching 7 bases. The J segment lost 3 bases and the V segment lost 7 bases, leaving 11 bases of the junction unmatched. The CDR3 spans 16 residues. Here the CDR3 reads CASKTGYRRDTGELFF. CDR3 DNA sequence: TGTGCCAGCAAGACAGGGTACAGGAGAGACACCGGGGAGCTGTTTTTT.

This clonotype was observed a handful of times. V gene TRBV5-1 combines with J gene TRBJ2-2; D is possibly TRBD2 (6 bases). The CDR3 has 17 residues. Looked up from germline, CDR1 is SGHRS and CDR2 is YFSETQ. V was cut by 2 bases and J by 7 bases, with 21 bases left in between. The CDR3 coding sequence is TGCGCCAGCAGCTTAACCCCCCCCCGGGAGTCGGGCGGGGAGCTGTTTTTT. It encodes CASSLTPPRESGGELFF.

The CDR3, as DNA: TGCGCCAGCAGCCAAGGGGAGGGGCAGCGCACCTACAATGAGCAGTTCTTC. As protein: CASSQGEGQRTYNEQFF. The gene calls are TRBV4-3 and TRBJ2-1, with 7 bases that match TRBD2. In germline, CDR1 is LGHNA, CDR2 YSLEER. The V gene end was trimmed by 1 base and the J gene end by 2 bases; junction bases not matched to a gene: 8. This CDR3 is 17 amino acids long.

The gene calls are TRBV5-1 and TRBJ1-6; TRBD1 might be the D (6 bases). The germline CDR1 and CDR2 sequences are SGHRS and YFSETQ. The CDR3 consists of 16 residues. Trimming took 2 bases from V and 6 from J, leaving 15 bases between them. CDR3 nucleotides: TGCGCCAGCAGCTTCTCAGGGGCCTTGGGTAATTCACCCCTCCACTTT. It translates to CASSFSGALGNSPLHF.

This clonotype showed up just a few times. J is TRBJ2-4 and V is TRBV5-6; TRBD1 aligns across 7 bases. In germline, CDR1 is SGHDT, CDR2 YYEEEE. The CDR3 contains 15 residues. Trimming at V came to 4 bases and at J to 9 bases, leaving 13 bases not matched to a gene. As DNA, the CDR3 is TGTGCCAGCAGCCAATACAGGGGTTGGGGCGGCATTCAGTACTTC. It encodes CASSQYRGWGGIQYF.

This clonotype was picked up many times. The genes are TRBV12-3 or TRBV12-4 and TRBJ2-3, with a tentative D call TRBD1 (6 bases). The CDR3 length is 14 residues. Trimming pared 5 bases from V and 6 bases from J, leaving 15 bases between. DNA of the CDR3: TGTGCCAGCAGTCGAAATGGGGGCGGGGATACGCAGTATTTT. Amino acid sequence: CASSRNGGGDTQYF.

The CDR3: CASSSTRAGELFF. The CDR3 DNA reads as TGCGCCAGCAGCTCTACTAGGGCCGGGGAGCTGTTTTTT. The rearrangement links TRBV5-1 to TRBJ2-2; perhaps TRBD2 as D (5 bases). In germline, CDR1 is SGHRS, CDR2 YFSETQ. Trimming pared 3 bases from V and 6 bases from J, leaving 9 bases between. This CDR3 region has 13 residues.

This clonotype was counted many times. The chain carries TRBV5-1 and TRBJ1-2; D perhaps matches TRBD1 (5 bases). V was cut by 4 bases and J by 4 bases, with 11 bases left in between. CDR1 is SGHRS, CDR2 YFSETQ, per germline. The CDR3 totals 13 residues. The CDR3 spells CASSTRDAYGYTF. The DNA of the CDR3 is TGCGCCAGCAGCACACGGGACGCCTATGGCTACACCTTC.

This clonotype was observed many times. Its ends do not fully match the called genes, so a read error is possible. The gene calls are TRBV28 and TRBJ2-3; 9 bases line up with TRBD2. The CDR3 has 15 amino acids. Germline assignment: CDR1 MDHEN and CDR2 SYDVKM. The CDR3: CASSIWGLATDTQYF. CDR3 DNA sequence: TGTGCCAGCAGTATATGGGGACTAGCCACAGATACGCAGTATTTT.

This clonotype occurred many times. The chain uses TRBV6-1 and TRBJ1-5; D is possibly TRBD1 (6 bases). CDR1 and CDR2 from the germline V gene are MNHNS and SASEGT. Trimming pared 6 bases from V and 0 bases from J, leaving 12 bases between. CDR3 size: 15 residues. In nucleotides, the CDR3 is TGTGCCAGCAGGACAGGACGAAGTAGCAATCAGCCCCAGCATTTT. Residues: CASRTGRSSNQPQHF.

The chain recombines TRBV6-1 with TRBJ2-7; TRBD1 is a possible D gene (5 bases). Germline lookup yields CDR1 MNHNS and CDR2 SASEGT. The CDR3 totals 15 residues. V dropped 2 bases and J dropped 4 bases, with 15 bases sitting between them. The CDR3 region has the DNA TGTGCCAGCAGTGAATTCGGGCTAGGGGCTTACGAGCAGTACTTC. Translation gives CASSEFGLGAYEQYF.

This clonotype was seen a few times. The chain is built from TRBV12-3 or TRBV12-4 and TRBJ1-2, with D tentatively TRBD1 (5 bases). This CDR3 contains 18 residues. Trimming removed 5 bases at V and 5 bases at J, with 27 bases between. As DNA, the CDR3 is TGTGCCAGCAGTACCCCACTGGGGGTAGGATTTTCTGGTTATGGCTACACCTTC. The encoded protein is CASSTPLGVGFSGYGYTF.

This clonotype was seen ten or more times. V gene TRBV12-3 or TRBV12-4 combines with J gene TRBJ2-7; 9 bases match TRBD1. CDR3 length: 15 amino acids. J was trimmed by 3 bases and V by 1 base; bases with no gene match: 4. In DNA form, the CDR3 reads TGTGCCAGCAGTTTAGATGGGACAGGGCTCTACGAGCAGTACTTC. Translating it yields CASSLDGTGLYEQYF.

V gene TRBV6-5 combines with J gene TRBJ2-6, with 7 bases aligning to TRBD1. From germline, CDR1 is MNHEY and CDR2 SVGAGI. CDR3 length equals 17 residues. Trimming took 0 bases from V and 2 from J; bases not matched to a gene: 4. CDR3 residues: CASSYSGGATGANVLTF. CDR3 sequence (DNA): TGTGCCAGCAGTTACTCAGGGGGCGCAACTGGGGCCAACGTCCTGACTTTC.

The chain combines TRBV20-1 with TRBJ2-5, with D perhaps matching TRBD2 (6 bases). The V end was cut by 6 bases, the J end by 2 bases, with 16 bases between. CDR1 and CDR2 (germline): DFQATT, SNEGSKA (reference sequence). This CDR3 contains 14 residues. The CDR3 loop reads CSARPWGVQETQYF. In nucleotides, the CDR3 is TGCAGTGCACGACCCTGGGGGGTTCAAGAGACCCAGTACTTC.

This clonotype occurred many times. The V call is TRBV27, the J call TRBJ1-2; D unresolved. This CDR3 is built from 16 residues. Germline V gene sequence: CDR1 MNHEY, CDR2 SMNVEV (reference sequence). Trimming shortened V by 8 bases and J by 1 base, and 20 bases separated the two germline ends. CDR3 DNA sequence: TGTGCCAGCGGAACTTTACTAGGACCTTTTAACTATGGCTACACCTTC. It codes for CASGTLLGPFNYGYTF.

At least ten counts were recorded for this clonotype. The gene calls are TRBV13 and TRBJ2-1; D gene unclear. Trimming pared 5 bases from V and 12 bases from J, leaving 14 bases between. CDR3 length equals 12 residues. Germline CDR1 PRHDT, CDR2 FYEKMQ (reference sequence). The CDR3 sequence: CASSLSRLGQFF. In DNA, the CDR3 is TGTGCCAGCAGCCTCTCCAGGCTAGGGCAGTTCTTC. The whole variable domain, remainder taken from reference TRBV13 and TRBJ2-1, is AAGVIQSPRHLIKEKRETATLKCYPIPRHDTVYWYQQGPGQDPQFLISFYEKMQSDKGSIPDRFSAQQFSDYHSELNMSSLELGDSALYFCASSLSRLGQFFGPGTRLTVL.

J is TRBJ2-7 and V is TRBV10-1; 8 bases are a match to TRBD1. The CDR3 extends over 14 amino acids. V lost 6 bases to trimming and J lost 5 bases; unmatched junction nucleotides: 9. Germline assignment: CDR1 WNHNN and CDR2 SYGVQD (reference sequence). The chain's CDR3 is CASSRTGYEDEQYF. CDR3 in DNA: TGCGCCAGCAGCCGGACAGGGTATGAAGACGAGCAGTACTTC.

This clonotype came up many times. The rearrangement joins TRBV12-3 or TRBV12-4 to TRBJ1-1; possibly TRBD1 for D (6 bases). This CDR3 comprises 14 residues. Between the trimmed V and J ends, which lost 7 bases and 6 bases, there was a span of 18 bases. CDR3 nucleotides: TGTGCCAGCAATGGACAGCCTCGGAAGGCTGAAGCTTTCTTT. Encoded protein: CASNGQPRKAEAFF.